The present T cell receptor (beta chain) was sequenced within a study of T-cell memory formation after mild COVID-19. TCRdb re-called the 5' RACE reads with MiXCR, one entry per CDR3 protein. This sample yields some 290,000 distinct CDR3 sequences, of which 15% to 20% are seen a single time; 23% belongs to the top ten. This clonotype was seen more than once but under ten times. The CDR3 covers 15 residues. V gave up 0 bases and J gave up 3 bases, with 12 bases separating them. The germline CDR1 and CDR2 sequences are SGHRS and YFSETQ. This receptor was identified in a man aged 18-30 years who had mild COVID-19 (a few samples of this study predate the infection). Cell type and time point are not known. The rearrangement joins TRBV5-1 to TRBJ1-1; perhaps TRBD1 as D (5 bases). Sequencing was performed on PBMCs or a T cell subset sorted from them (not recorded which). DNA of the CDR3: TGCGCCAGCAGCTTGGCCCCGGGGCAAGACACTGAAGCTTTCTTT. This gives the protein CASSLAPGQDTEAFF. Complete variable domain (other parts from reference TRBV5-1 and TRBJ1-1): KAGVTQTPRYLIKTRGQQVTLSCSPISGHRSVSWYQQTPGQGLQFLFEYFSETQRNKGNFPGRFSGRQFSNSRSEMNVSTLELGDSALYLCASSLAPGQDTEAFFGQGTRLTVV.